Listed below are T cell receptor beta chains from one sample, sequenced in a study of OX40 agonist ivuxolimab in advanced cancers. Sequencing used immunoSEQ multiplex PCR; TCRdb keeps in-frame clones, though not all of them. The table lists approximately 77,000 clones, approximately 92% of them singletons. The starting material was CD4+ or CD8+ T cells sorted from blood, obtained in a trial of the OX40 agonist ivuxolimab. The origin of the receptors is an adult with an advanced solid tumor such as melanoma, head and neck, liver or kidney cancer. The CDR3 runs from the conserved cysteine through the conserved F or W. The order of the fields is D gene, clone size, V gene, J gene, CDR3 DNA, CDR3 protein. A D gene is named only where the DNA matches it firmly. Some rows have no size entry. The others give once, few or many, or a class for an expanded clone.

TRBD2	.	TRBV7-2	TRBJ2-7	TGTGCCAGCAGCTTAGCGTCGGGGGGGCCCTACGAGCAGTACTTC	CASSLASGGPYEQYF
.	.	TRBV7-2	TRBJ2-7	TGTGCCAGCAGCTTAGGAAGGGTGGCTTCCGAGCAGTACTTC	CASSLGRVASEQYF
TRBD2	.	TRBV10-3	TRBJ2-1	TGTGCCATCAGTGAGTGGGGTAGCGGGAGCAATGAGCAGTTCTTC	CAISEWGSGSNEQFF
TRBD2	.	TRBV28	TRBJ2-5	TGTGCCAGCAGCCCCCCCGGGGGGGTTGAGCAGTACTTC	CASSPPGGVEQYF
.	.	TRBV2	TRBJ1-1	TGTGCCAGCAGTGGGGAAGGGGGTGGAACTGAAGCTTTCTTT	CASSGEGGGTEAFF
.	.	TRBV5-1	TRBJ1-2	TGCGCCAGCAGCTTGGAGGAGGGGAACTATGGCTACACCTTC	CASSLEEGNYGYTF
.	.	TRBV14	TRBJ1-1	TGTGCCAGCAGCCCCCGGGAGGCGGCTGAAGCTTTCTTT	CASSPREAAEAFF
.	.	TRBV7-7	TRBJ2-1	TGTGCTAGCAGCCCCGACCGAGACAATGAGCAGTTCTTC	CASSPDRDNEQFF
TRBD1	.	TRBV28	TRBJ1-3	TGTGCCAGCAAGTCCAGGGGGCGGAACACCATATATTTT	CASKSRGRNTIYF
.	.	TRBV19	TRBJ2-1	TGTGCCAGTAGTCTTCCCGTAGCGGAAAATGAGCAGTTCTTC	CASSLPVAENEQFF
TRBD1	.	TRBV6-1	TRBJ1-4	TGTGCCAGCAGACAGGGGTGGGATGAAAAACTGTTTTTT	CASRQGWDEKLFF
.	.	TRBV7-9	TRBJ1-6	TGTGCCAGCAGCCTCGGGACCTCTCTGAATTCACCCCTCCACTTT	CASSLGTSLNSPLHF
TRBD1	.	TRBV9	TRBJ1-2	TGTGCCAGCAGCGCCAGAGGACAGGGAGTTTATGGCTACACCTTC	CASSARGQGVYGYTF
.	few	TRBV28	TRBJ2-2	TGTGCCGGACGAAAAACGGGTCGGGGCACCGGGGAGCTGTTTTTT	CAGRKTGRGTGELFF
.	.	TRBV29-1	TRBJ1-5	TGCAGCGTCGGGTCCGTCGATCAGCCCCAGCATTTT	CSVGSVDQPQHF
TRBD1	.	TRBV30	TRBJ1-1	TGTGCCTGGGACGACAGGGTGGGCACTGAAGCTTTCTTT	CAWDDRVGTEAFF
TRBD2	.	TRBV11-3	TRBJ2-2	TGTGCCAGCAGCTTAGGCGGGAGGGGAACCGGGGAGCTGTTTTTT	CASSLGGRGTGELFF
.	.	TRBV5-4	TRBJ2-2	TGTGCCAGCAGCTTGGACCTAGATAGCGGGGAGCTGTTTTTT	CASSLDLDSGELFF
.	.	TRBV6-5	TRBJ2-3	TGTGCCAGCAGTCCCATAGCCGGCGCGGTAGATACGCAGTATTTT	CASSPIAGAVDTQYF
TRBD1	.	TRBV7-3	TRBJ1-1	TGTGCCAGCAGCTTAATAGGGACAGGGGCGAACACTGAAGCTTTCTTT	CASSLIGTGANTEAFF
.	.	TRBV7-8	TRBJ2-5	TGTGCCAGCAGAACCTTGGTGGAGGGAGAGACCCAGTACTTC	CASRTLVEGETQYF
.	.	TRBV5-1	TRBJ2-5	TGCGCCAGCAGCCCCACGGGATCGGAGACCCAGTACTTC	CASSPTGSETQYF
.	.	TRBV7-2	TRBJ1-4	TGTGCCAGCGCCTCCTCAACTAATGAAAAACTGTTTTTT	CASASSTNEKLFF
TRBD1	.	TRBV5-1	TRBJ2-3	TGCGCCAGCAGCTTTCAGGGGGCAGGAGATACGCAGTATTTT	CASSFQGAGDTQYF
.	.	TRBV30	TRBJ2-7	TGTGCCTGGAGTGTGGGATCCTACGAGCAGTACTTC	CAWSVGSYEQYF
TRBD1	.	TRBV5-6	TRBJ2-1	TGTGCCAGCAGCTTGTTGGTGACAGGGGGCAATGAGCAGTTCTTC	CASSLLVTGGNEQFF
.	.	TRBV7-6	TRBJ1-3	TGTGCCAGCAGCTTAGAAGCGTCCAGACGCTCTGGAAACACCATATATTTT	CASSLEASRRSGNTIYF
.	once	TRBV7-2	TRBJ2-1	TGTGCCAGCAGCGTCCAGCTAGAGAAGCAGTTCTTC	CASSVQLEKQFF
TRBD2	.	TRBV4-1	TRBJ2-4	TGCGCCAGCAGCCAAGGACTAGCGGGACGAAACATTCAGTACTTC	CASSQGLAGRNIQYF
TRBD2	.	TRBV7-2	TRBJ2-3	TGTGCCAGCAGCTTAAGGCTAGCGGGTACAGCGGATACGCAGTATTTT	CASSLRLAGTADTQYF
TRBD2	.	TRBV11-2	TRBJ2-7	TGTGCCAGCAGCCAAGGGGGTGCGGCGGGAGGGCCCTACGAGCAGTACTTC	CASSQGGAAGGPYEQYF
TRBD1	.	TRBV5-4	TRBJ2-3	TGTGCCAGCAGCTTGGGGGACAGGGGGACAGATACGCAGTATTTT	CASSLGDRGTDTQYF
.	.	TRBV5-4	TRBJ2-3	TGTGCCAGCAGCTTGCAAGGGGATACGCAGTATTTT	CASSLQGDTQYF
TRBD2	.	TRBV9	TRBJ2-1	TGTGCCAGCAGCGCGAAATCCGGGACTAGCGGGTCCGGGGGGCAGTTCTTC	CASSAKSGTSGSGGQFF
.	.	TRBV2	TRBJ2-7	TGTGCCAGCAGCCCCCAGGCCTACGAGCAGTACTTC	CASSPQAYEQYF
.	.	TRBV30	TRBJ1-2	TGTGCCTGGACTGGTGATGGCAGATACTATGGCTACACCTTC	CAWTGDGRYYGYTF
TRBD2	.	TRBV5-1	TRBJ2-3	TGCGCCAGCAGCTTACTTAGCTCGGGAGGAATAGATACGCAGTATTTT	CASSLLSSGGIDTQYF
.	.	TRBV5-8	TRBJ2-3	TGTGCCAGCAGCTTGGATAGGGGTACAGATACGCAGTATTTT	CASSLDRGTDTQYF
.	.	TRBV28	TRBJ2-5	TGTGCCAGCAGTTTGTGGGAGCAGGAGACCCAGTACTTC	CASSLWEQETQYF
.	.	TRBV25-1	TRBJ2-3	TGTGCCAGCAGTGCTACCGGGACTAGCACAGATACGCAGTATTTT	CASSATGTSTDTQYF
TRBD1	.	TRBV5-1	TRBJ2-1	TGCGCCAGCAGCTTGGGAAGTGTGAGACAGGGGGCCCATGAGCAGTTCTTC	CASSLGSVRQGAHEQFF
.	.	TRBV28	TRBJ2-7	TGTGCCAGCAGTTTGAGCGGGACAGTATCCTACGAGCAGTACTTC	CASSLSGTVSYEQYF
TRBD1	.	TRBV19	TRBJ2-3	TGTGCCAGTCAGGGGAGACAGGGGTCAGATACGCAGTATTTT	CASQGRQGSDTQYF
.	once	TRBV2	TRBJ2-7	TGTGCCAGCAGTGATCAGTTAGACGTCCACGAGCAGTACTTC	CASSDQLDVHEQYF
.	.	TRBV2	TRBJ1-2	TGTGCCAGCAGTGTTATGGAGGGAGGCTACACCTTC	CASSVMEGGYTF
TRBD1	.	TRBV11-3	TRBJ1-2	TGTGCCAGCAGCTTCGCACCCGTACAGGGGGCGCGTCATGGCTACACCTTC	CASSFAPVQGARHGYTF
.	.	TRBV19	TRBJ1-2	TGTGCCAGTAGCCCTAACAGGGATGGCTACACCTTC	CASSPNRDGYTF
TRBD2	.	TRBV29-1	TRBJ2-3	TGCAGCGTTGCGGGAGGCGTGGGAGATACGCAGTATTTT	CSVAGGVGDTQYF
.	.	TRBV5-1	TRBJ2-6	TGCGCCAGCAGCATAGGGGGCTCTGGGGCCAACGTCCTGACTTTC	CASSIGGSGANVLTF
TRBD2	.	TRBV19	TRBJ2-2	TGTGCCAGTAGTATACTAGCGGGAGGTTCCACCGGGGAGCTGTTTTTT	CASSILAGGSTGELFF
.	.	TRBV6-4	TRBJ2-1	TGTTCAAGGCCACGGGGCTCCTACAATGAGCAGTTCTTC	CSRPRGSYNEQFF
.	.	TRBV7-9	TRBJ2-6	TGTGCCAGCAGCTTGGCAGGGGACGGGGCCAACGTCCTGACTTTC	CASSLAGDGANVLTF
.	.	TRBV6-6	TRBJ2-1	TGTGCCAGCAAATACAATGAGCAGTTCTTC	CASKYNEQFF
.	once	TRBV9	TRBJ2-5	TGTGCCAGCAGCGGACGGGACAACTACCATCCTACGGGGGACATCCAAGAGACCCAGTACTTC	CASSGRDNYHPTGDIQETQYF
.	.	TRBV30	TRBJ2-1	TGTGCCTGGAGTGGGGCCCCCGAACCGACTAGACTACCCAACAATGAGCGGTTCTTC	CAWSGAPEPTRLPNNERFF
TRBD1	.	TRBV7-2	TRBJ1-4	TGTGCCAGCAGCAACACAGGGGAATCTAATGAAAAACTGTTTTTT	CASSNTGESNEKLFF
TRBD2	.	TRBV19	TRBJ2-2	TGTGCCAGTAGTGGTCAGGGGGGACTAGCGGGAGGGCTCACCGGGGAGCTGTTTTTT	CASSGQGGLAGGLTGELFF
TRBD2	.	TRBV28	TRBJ2-7	TGTGCCAGCAGTAATGGGACTAGCTACTACGAGCAGTACTTC	CASSNGTSYYEQYF